The next 10 T cell receptor beta chains were all read from a single sample in a study of T cell repertoires in cytomegalovirus infection. In TCRdb, the reads were re-called with MiXCR into one record per CDR3 protein. The sample carries about half a million distinct CDR3 sequences, about two fifths recorded once. These receptors have no known antigen. Material: cultured PBMCs, obtained from culture after CMV antigen stimulation. These receptor sequences come from a human donor in good health (CMV status not recorded). Some clones in this sample may be carry-over from other donors' samples.

The chain recombines TRBV28 with TRBJ2-1, with D maybe TRBD2 (6 bases). Per the germline V gene, CDR1 is MDHEN and CDR2 is SYDVKM. V was clipped by 8 bases and J by 12 bases, with 23 bases between them. This CDR3 contains 14 residues. CDR3 coding DNA: TGTGCCAGCCACACATCCGGGGCGCTGGGGGGGCAGTTCTTC. This encodes CASHTSGALGGQFF.

The chain couples TRBV20-1 to TRBJ1-3; D gene ambiguous. Germline values: CDR1 DFQATT, CDR2 SNEGSKA (reference sequence). V shed 4 bases and J shed 4 bases, with 11 bases lying between them. This CDR3 has 13 residues. The DNA of the CDR3 is TGCAGTGCTACTGACATGGCAGGAAACACCATATATTTT. Amino acids: CSATDMAGNTIYF.

This clonotype has more than one count but fewer than ten. V gene TRBV19 combines with J gene TRBJ2-1; maybe TRBD2 (6 bases). The CDR3 length is 12 residues. The germline CDR1 and CDR2 sequences are LNHDA and SQIVND (reference sequence). Trimming removed 4 bases from V and 7 bases from J, with 8 bases in between. The CDR3 DNA is TGTGCCAGTAGTAAACTAGCAAATGAGCAGTTCTTC. This gives the protein CASSKLANEQFF.

A single count supports this clonotype. The chain has TRBV20-1 and TRBJ2-5; TRBD1 might be the D (6 bases). Germline values: CDR1 DFQATT, CDR2 SNEGSKA (reference sequence). CDR3 size: 11 residues. CDR3 residues: CSGQNQETQYF. CDR3 bases: TGCAGCGGACAGAACCAAGAGACCCAGTACTTC.

This clonotype was counted only a few times. The chain links TRBV19 to TRBJ1-5; maybe TRBD1 (5 bases). From germline, CDR1 is LNHDA and CDR2 SQIVND (reference sequence). V lost 5 bases, J lost 0 bases, and 11 bases lay in between. The CDR3 sequence is 15 residues long. The CDR3 DNA sequence: TGTGCCAGTAGTGTCGTCGGGGCTAGCAATCAGCCCCAGCATTTT. Translation gives CASSVVGASNQPQHF. The complete variable domain, with remaining parts taken from reference TRBV19 and TRBJ1-5, reads DGGITQSPKYLFRKEGQNVTLSCEQNLNHDAMYWYRQDPGQGLRLIYYSQIVNDFQKGDIAEGYSVSREKKESFPLTVTSAQKNPTAFYLCASSVVGASNQPQHFGDGTRLSIL.

This clonotype showed up just a few times. Compared with germline, one end of the junction differs, possibly owing to a read error. The rearrangement uses TRBV3-1 and TRBJ2-5; no reliable D call. Germline V CDR1 and CDR2: LGHDT, YNNKEL (reference sequence). This CDR3 spans 14 amino acids. For the CDR3, the DNA is TGTGCCAGCAGCCAAGACTGGCACCAAGCGACCCAGTACTTC. This encodes CASSQDWHQATQYF.

The chain combines TRBV15 with TRBJ2-7, with TRBD2 as a possible D gene (5 bases). The CDR3 runs 13 residues. Trimming stripped 2 bases from V and 2 bases from J, with 7 bases between. Germline V gene sequence: CDR1 LNHNV, CDR2 YYDKDF (reference sequence). In DNA form, the CDR3 reads TGTGCCACCAGCAGACCCGGGGCCTACGAGCAGTACTTC. This gives the protein CATSRPGAYEQYF. The full variable domain, with the rest looked up from reference TRBV15 and TRBJ2-7, is DAMVIQNPRYQVTQFGKPVTLSCSQTLNHNVMYWYQQKSSQAPKLLFHYYDKDFNNEADTPDNFQSRRPNTSFCFLDIRSPGLGDTAMYLCATSRPGAYEQYFGPGTRLTVT.

V and J are TRBV10-2 and TRBJ1-3; D unclear. The CDR3 sequence is 21 residues long. The germline V gene has CDR1 WSHSY and CDR2 SAAADI. V was cut by 0 bases and J by 3 bases, with 27 bases left in between. CDR3 coding DNA: TGCGCCAGCAGTGAGTCTCCTCTTAGCCCCGGAATATCCCATATTGGAAACACCATATATTTT. As protein: CASSESPLSPGISHIGNTIYF.

This clonotype has at least ten counts. This chain connects TRBV7-2 to TRBJ1-1, with 7 bases matching TRBD1. CDR3 length equals 14 residues. The V segment lost 3 bases and the J segment 7 bases; nucleotides outside the gene matches: 8. In germline, CDR1 is SGHTA, CDR2 FQGNSA. The CDR3 bases are TGTGCCAGCAGCTTGGTCGGGACAGATATTGAAGCTTTCTTT. As protein: CASSLVGTDIEAFF.

The rearrangement links TRBV5-4 to TRBJ2-3; D might be TRBD1 (6 bases). V lost 5 bases and J 6 bases, leaving 16 bases between the germline ends. The germline CDR1 and CDR2 sequences are SGHNT and YYREEE (reference sequence). The CDR3 contains 14 residues. The CDR3 spells CASRGASWTDTQYF. The CDR3 nucleotides read TGTGCCAGCAGGGGGGCTAGCTGGACGGATACGCAGTATTTT.